One and the same sample provided the 7 T cell receptor beta chains below, sequenced in a study of graft-versus-host responses after intestinal transplantation. Using immunoSEQ multiplex PCR, the repertoire was profiled, and TCRdb retains in-frame clones only, with some absent. The sample shows 80,000 or so clones, 92% of them seen only once. The sample consisted of PBMCs, taken 98 days after intestinal transplantation. The receptors here all came from a human patient who received an intestinal transplant, so some T cells may come from the graft donor.

This rearrangement joins TRBV9 to TRBJ2-3; 7 bases map to TRBD1. V was clipped by 0 bases and J by 4 bases; unmatched bases: 2. This CDR3 contains 14 residues. Germline V lookup: CDR1 SGDLS, CDR2 YYNGEE. CDR3 sequence reads: CASSVGGGSDTQYF. Here the CDR3 DNA reads TGTGCCAGCAGCGTAGGAGGGGGCTCAGATACGCAGTATTTT.

The chain links TRBV9 to TRBJ2-2; the match to TRBD2 covers 9 bases. The V gene's germline CDR1 is SGDLS and CDR2 YYNGEE. Germline trimming cut 0 bases from V and 2 bases from J; bases unmatched to any gene: 5. The CDR3 runs to 17 residues. The CDR3 coding sequence is TGTGCCAGCAGCGTAGGACAGCGGGGGGCCAACACCGGGGAGCTGTTTTTT. Residues: CASSVGQRGANTGELFF.

The chain is built from TRBV9 and TRBJ1-2; D not resolved. This CDR3 region has 17 residues. Germline V gene lookup returns CDR1 SGDLS and CDR2 YYNGEE. V dropped 4 bases and J dropped 1 base, with 20 bases sitting between them. CDR3 amino acids: CASSFSPFLLGNYGYTF. The CDR3 region has the DNA TGTGCCAGCAGCTTTAGTCCCTTCCTCTTGGGTAACTATGGCTACACCTTC.

The chain combines TRBV19 with TRBJ2-7; unclear D gene. Trimming took off 4 bases at V and 3 bases at J, with 7 bases between the two ends. Germline V gene sequence: CDR1 LNHDA, CDR2 SQIVND (reference sequence). The CDR3 consists of 12 residues. CDR3: CASSREGYEQYF. CDR3 DNA: TGTGCCAGTAGTAGGGAAGGCTACGAGCAGTACTTC.

The V gene is TRBV5-1, the J gene TRBJ2-7; 9 bases fit TRBD2. The germline V gene encodes CDR1 SGHRS and CDR2 YFSETQ. J gave up 2 bases and V 7 bases, and 10 bases lay outside the gene matches. The CDR3 totals 15 residues. The DNA for the CDR3 is TGCGCCAGCTCCGACGTAGCGGGAGCCACCTACGAGCAGTACTTC. Its translation is CASSDVAGATYEQYF.

This chain links TRBV5-4 with TRBJ2-4; 7 positions match TRBD1. The CDR3 sequence is 13 residues long. Per germline, CDR1 SGHNT and CDR2 YYREEE (reference sequence). Trimming removed 4 bases from V and 9 bases from J; junction bases left unmatched: 7. DNA of the CDR3: TGTGCCAGCAGCGCCGACAGGGTAGGCATTCAGTACTTC. It is translated as CASSADRVGIQYF.

The gene calls are TRBV28 and TRBJ1-2; TRBD1 agrees at 9 bases. This CDR3 contains 14 residues. The V gene end was trimmed by 5 bases and the J gene end by 2 bases; junction bases not matched to a gene: 3. The germline V gene has CDR1 MDHEN and CDR2 SYDVKM. CDR3 DNA sequence: TGTGCCAGCAGTCGGGACAGGGAAAACTATGGCTACACCTTC. Its translation is CASSRDRENYGYTF.